This section outlines one T cell receptor (beta chain) sequence together with its context. Its target is not known. This record comes from a study of T cells after yellow fever vaccination. MiXCR, applied by TCRdb to the 5' RACE reads, yields one record per CDR3 protein. The sample has 350,000 to 450,000 distinct CDR3 sequences; around 19% are singletons. Whole-study findings and limits: Post-booster reappearance was seen for most primary-vaccination clones (just under 97% CD4, about 88% CD8). Overlap between CD4 and CD8 compartments was detected for a small share of clonotypes. Abundant bulk-population clonotypes could contaminate the FACS-sorted repertoires.

V lost 5 bases and J 10 bases, leaving 22 bases between the germline ends. CDR1 and CDR2 (germline): SGHNT, YYREEE (reference sequence). The length of the CDR3 is 15 residues. The receptor comes from a man younger than 30 who received the YFV17D yellow fever vaccine. Specimen: PBMCs, collected before the yellow fever booster vaccination. The rearrangement links TRBV5-4 to TRBJ2-1; possibly TRBD1 or TRBD2 for D (5 bases each). The CDR3 nucleotides are TGTGCCAGCAGTAGACCGGGACCTAGGGTATGGGAGCAGTTCTTC. Amino acids: CASSRPGPRVWEQFF.